This entry features one TCR beta chain sequence. Germline V CDR1 and CDR2: MGHRA, YSYEKL. This CDR3 has 16 residues. V was clipped by 3 bases and J by 6 bases; unmatched bases: 4. Amplification used 60 Vbeta primers and 13 Jbeta primers. Here immunoSEQ multiplex PCR was the method, and the copy in TCRdb shows in-frame clones only, minus some. The sample shows about 95,000 clones, about two thirds of them seen only once. The sample belongs to a study of cytomegalovirus exposure and HLA in healthy donors. This TCR derives from a man aged 55 to 70 in good health and CMV-seronegative. The V and J genes are TRBV4-1 and TRBJ2-2; TRBD2 matches at 13 bases. Sequences were obtained from PBMCs. The CDR3 is CASSQTTSGGAGELFF. As DNA, the CDR3 is TGCGCCAGCAGCCAGACTACTAGCGGGGGGGCCGGGGAGCTGTTTTTT.